This T cell receptor beta chain stems from a study of cytomegalovirus exposure and HLA in healthy donors. The method was immunoSEQ multiplex PCR; TCRdb's version includes in-frame clones alone and lacks a portion of them. The sample has 120,000 or so clones; around nine tenths are singletons. The V segment lost 2 bases and the J segment 7 bases; nucleotides outside the gene matches: 2. CDR1 SGHTA and CDR2 FQGNSA come from the germline V gene. This CDR3 spans 13 amino acids. The TCR comes from a woman under 30 in good health and CMV-seronegative. The chain links TRBV7-2 to TRBJ1-2; 9 bases fit TRBD1. The specimen was PBMCs. The CDR3 region has the DNA TGTGCCAGCAGCTTATGGACAGGGGTTGGCTACACCTTC. Its translation is CASSLWTGVGYTF.